A selection of T cell receptor beta chains follows, all from one sample in a study of post-analysis software for immune sequencing data. TCRdb re-analysed the PCR reads in MiXCR, keeping a single row per CDR3 protein. The sample contains roughly 600,000 distinct CDR3 sequences, roughly 46% of which appear only once. Sequencing input: blood. These receptors originate from a girl aged 10 to 17 with multiple sclerosis. Both conserved end residues are part of each CDR3. D genes are given only for firm matches.

J gene,V gene,D gene,CDR3 protein
TRBJ1-1,TRBV6-4,.,CASSDSGDTEAFF
TRBJ2-5,TRBV27,.,CASSLGWGGPGNQETQYF
TRBJ1-2,TRBV29-1,.,CSVSPLMRGHGYTF
TRBJ2-7,TRBV29-1,.,CSVRRGTEQYF
TRBJ1-2,TRBV4-2,.,CASSQEGLLTYGYTF
TRBJ2-3,TRBV20-1,.,CSARVSDESTDTQYF
TRBJ1-5,TRBV9,.,CASSVTGDRNQPQHF
TRBJ2-7,TRBV4-2,.,CASSQDRSSYEQYF
TRBJ2-1,TRBV10-3,TRBD1,CAIRSAGQGRNEQFF
TRBJ2-7,TRBV7-2,.,CASSIGWGLNSYEQYF
TRBJ1-1,TRBV10-3,.,CAITQGWNTEAFF
TRBJ2-1,TRBV20-1,.,CSAKKGAENEQFF
.,TRBV11-2,.,CASRQYEQYF
TRBJ2-3,TRBV7-9,TRBD1,CATNLPGQGTDTQYF
TRBJ2-1,TRBV5-1,.,CASSLGQGRNEQFF
TRBJ1-2,TRBV24-1,.,CATSDRTAYGYTF
TRBJ2-7,TRBV7-9,TRBD1,CASSLARDSSYEQYF
TRBJ2-4,TRBV11-2,TRBD1,CASSQLDRAKNIQYF
TRBJ1-2,TRBV4-2,.,CASSQDDKRRNNYGYTF
TRBJ1-4,TRBV10-3,.,CAIREQGREKLFF